This note documents a single TCR beta chain sequence. What it binds is unknown. The germline gives CDR1 SGHNT, CDR2 YYREEE (reference sequence). The CDR3 covers 15 residues. V lost 3 bases and J 5 bases, leaving 14 bases between the germline ends. This record comes from a study of beta chain features in type 1 diabetes. The authors reverse transcribed all of the isolated RNA, so sequencing captured expressed TCRB transcripts. Sequenced by immunoSEQ multiplex PCR; TCRdb stores in-frame clones only, minus some. The sample consists of about 160,000 clones, 6% to 9% of them appearing once. Study conclusions and caveats: An over-representation of cells with high TCR expression could result from cDNA sequencing. A closer apparent resemblance between naive, central memory and Treg TCRB repertoires was seen in patients than in healthy donors. VDJ junctions sequenced from type 1 diabetes patients showed fewer insertions and more deletions. Shortening that was moderate but significant affected the TCRB CDR3s of Type 1 diabetes patients in all four CD4+ subsets.

The sample taken for sequencing was central memory CD4+ T cells from blood. V gene TRBV5-4 combines with J gene TRBJ1-4; possibly TRBD1 for D (6 bases). The receptor was isolated from a man aged 18 to 29 with type 1 diabetes. The CDR3 here is CASSSAGDGNEKLFF. The CDR3 nucleotides read TGTGCCAGCAGCTCCGCAGGGGATGGGAATGAAAAACTGTTTTTT.